This entry concerns a single TCR beta chain. It was RNA transcripts that yielded the amplified TCR beta CDR3 regions. In the first-round RT-PCR of the TCR CDR3, the HTBI primer set was used. TCRdb called the multiplex PCR reads again in MiXCR, with one record for every CDR3 protein. The sample yields approximately 560,000 distinct CDR3 sequences, 15% to 18% seen once. The CDR3 totals 16 residues. Germline loops: CDR1 SGHVS, CDR2 FNYEAQ. Unmatched junction bases numbered 12, after V lost 5 bases and J lost 6 bases. This specimen belongs to a study of T cells in Graves' hyperthyroidism and ophthalmopathy.

The specimen was blood. The chain combines TRBV7-6 with TRBJ2-7; 11 positions match TRBD2. This receptor was taken from a woman in her 30s with Graves' hyperthyroidism. CDR3 in amino acids: CASSPFMTSGVPEQYF. CDR3 bases: TGTGCCAGCAGCCCCTTCATGACTAGCGGGGTCCCCGAGCAGTACTTC.